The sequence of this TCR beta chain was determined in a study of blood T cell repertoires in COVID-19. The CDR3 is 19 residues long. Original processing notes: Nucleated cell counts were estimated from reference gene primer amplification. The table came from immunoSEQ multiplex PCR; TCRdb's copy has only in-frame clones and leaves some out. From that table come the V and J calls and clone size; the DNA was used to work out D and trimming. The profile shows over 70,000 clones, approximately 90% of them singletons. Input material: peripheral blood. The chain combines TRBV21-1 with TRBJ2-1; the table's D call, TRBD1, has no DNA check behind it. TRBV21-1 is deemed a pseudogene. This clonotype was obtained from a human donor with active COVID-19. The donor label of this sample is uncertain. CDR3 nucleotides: TGTGCCAGCAGCAAATTTTTTCGTGGGCAGGGCGTTATTTACAATGAGCAGTTCTTC. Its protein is CASSKFFRGQGVIYNEQFF.